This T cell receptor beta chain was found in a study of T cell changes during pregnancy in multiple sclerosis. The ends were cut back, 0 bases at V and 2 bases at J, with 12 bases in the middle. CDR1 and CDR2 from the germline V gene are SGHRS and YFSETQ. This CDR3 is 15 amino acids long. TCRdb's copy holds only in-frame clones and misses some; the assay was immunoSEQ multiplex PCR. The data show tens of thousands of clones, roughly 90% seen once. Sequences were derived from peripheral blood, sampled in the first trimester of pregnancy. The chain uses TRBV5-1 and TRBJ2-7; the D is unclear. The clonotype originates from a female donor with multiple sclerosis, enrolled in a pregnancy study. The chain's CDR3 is CASSLEAGSTYEQYF. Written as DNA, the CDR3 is TGCGCCAGCAGCTTGGAAGCAGGTTCGACCTACGAGCAGTACTTC.